Described below is a single T cell receptor (beta chain) sequence and its context. What it binds is unknown. This specimen comes from a study of CD8+ T cells in alopecia areata. Study results and caveats: Possibly as an HLA-related effect, TCR sharing across patients appeared less clear than in mice.

cDNA prepared by RNA extraction and subsequent reverse transcription served as the template for sequencing. Sequencing was performed with immunoSEQ multiplex PCR; in TCRdb, only in-frame clones are kept and a portion is missing. Of tens of thousands of clones listed, 60% to 85% are singletons. Trimming removed 4 bases from V and 2 bases from J; junction bases left unmatched: 2. The length of the CDR3 is 14 residues. Germline V gene data show CDR1 as SGHTA and CDR2 as FQGNSA. This TCR derives from a human donor with alopecia areata. This chain joins TRBV7-2 and TRBJ2-7, with 10 positions matching TRBD1. Sequencing was performed on NKG2D-low CD8+ T cells sorted from blood. CDR3 in DNA: TGTGCCAGCAGCTGGGACAGGGGAGCCTACGAGCAGTACTTC. It codes for CASSWDRGAYEQYF.